This T cell receptor (beta chain) is from a study of type 1 and type 2 diabetes patients. Study-level background: Sequencing for the whole study yielded 18,976,912 paired-end reads. Findings and limits, study-wide: Age and gender were not matched between study groups, possibly biasing interpretation.

The PCR template was genomic DNA. Amplification of the beta chain CDR3 used 30 forward and 13 reverse multiplex primers. TCRdb re-derived calls from the multiplex PCR reads in MiXCR, one entry per CDR3 protein. The sample yields more than 250,000 distinct CDR3 sequences, approximately 50% seen once. V lost 4 bases, J lost 4 bases, and 9 bases stayed unmatched. The germline V gene encodes CDR1 GTSNPN and CDR2 SVGIG (reference sequence). This CDR3 has 15 amino acids. Roughly 9.5 milliliters of peripheral blood were collected from each participant. This clonotype was counted only a few times. Its antigen remains unidentified.

The clonotype originates from a man aged 18 to 35 with type 2 diabetes. Sequencing was performed on peripheral blood mononuclear cells (PBMCs). V usage is TRBV30 and J usage is TRBJ2-2, with 7 bases aligning to TRBD2. The CDR3 loop is CAWTGGRWSTGELFF. The CDR3, as DNA: TGTGCCTGGACGGGCGGGAGATGGAGCACCGGGGAGCTGTTTTTT. The full variable domain, in which reference TRBV30 and TRBJ2-2 provide the parts outside the CDR3, is SQTIHQWPATLVQPVGSPLSLECTVEGTSNPNLYWYRQAAGRGLQLLFYSVGIGQISSEVPQNLSASRPQDRQFILSSKKLLLSDSGFYLCAWTGGRWSTGELFFGEGSRLTVL.